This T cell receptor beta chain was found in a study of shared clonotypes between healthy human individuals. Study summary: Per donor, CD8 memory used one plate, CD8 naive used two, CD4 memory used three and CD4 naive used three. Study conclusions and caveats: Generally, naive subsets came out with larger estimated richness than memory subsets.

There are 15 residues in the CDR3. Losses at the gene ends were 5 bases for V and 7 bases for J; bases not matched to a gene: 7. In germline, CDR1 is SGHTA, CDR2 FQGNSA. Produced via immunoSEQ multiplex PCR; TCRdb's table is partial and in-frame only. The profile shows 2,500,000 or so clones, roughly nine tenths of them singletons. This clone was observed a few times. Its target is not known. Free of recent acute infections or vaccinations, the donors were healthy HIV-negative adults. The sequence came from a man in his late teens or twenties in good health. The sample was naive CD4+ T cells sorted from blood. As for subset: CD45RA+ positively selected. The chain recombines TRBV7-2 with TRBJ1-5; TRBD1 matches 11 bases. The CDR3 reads CASSVLDRGRQPQHF. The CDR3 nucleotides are TGTGCCAGCAGCGTACTGGACAGGGGGCGACAGCCCCAGCATTTT.